The 12 T cell receptor beta chains in this list originate from one sample, sequenced in a study of T-cell reconstitution after alpha-beta-depleted transplantation in children. Construction of the TCRbeta library involved unique molecular identifiers. Each CDR3 protein is one row after TCRdb ran MiXCR on the PCR reads. Among about 190,000 distinct CDR3 sequences listed, approximately 6.8% were seen once. The sequences come from PBMCs from the stem cell graft donor, collected from the stem cell graft. These receptors were taken from a human donor who donated a stem cell graft to a child with Wiskott-Aldrich syndrome.

This clonotype was recorded many times. DNA of the CDR3: TGTGCCAGCAGGGGACTAGCGGGGAAGAATGAGCAGTTCTTC. This translates into CASRGLAGKNEQFF. V and J are TRBV6-1 and TRBJ2-1; 13 positions match TRBD2. V gave up 6 bases and J gave up 7 bases; unmatched junction bases: 3. This CDR3 is 14 amino acids long. Germline-derived CDR1 and CDR2 are MNHNS and SASEGT.

The genes are TRBV5-1 and TRBJ2-4; 8 bases are a match to TRBD1. The V and J ends lost 5 bases and 8 bases, in that order; junction bases with no gene match: 6. Germline CDR1 is SGHRS and CDR2 is YFSETQ. The CDR3 runs 13 residues. CDR3 DNA sequence: TGCGCCAGCAGGACAGGGGCGTTGGACATTCAGTACTTC. Protein product: CASRTGALDIQYF.

This clonotype was observed at least ten times. The chain links TRBV12-3 or TRBV12-4 to TRBJ1-6, with D possibly being TRBD1 (5 bases). V lost 6 bases, J lost 5 bases, and 11 bases lay in between. This CDR3 is 14 amino acids long. CDR3 amino acids: CASSRQSNNSPLHF. The CDR3 coding sequence is TGTGCCAGCAGCCGACAGTCGAATAATTCACCCCTCCACTTT.

This clonotype showed up many times. The chain carries TRBV6-1 and TRBJ2-7, with TRBD1 matching over 9 bases. Losses at the gene ends were 6 bases for V and 3 bases for J; bases not matched to a gene: 9. This CDR3 is built from 15 residues. Germline CDR1 MNHNS, CDR2 SASEGT. CDR3 protein: CASRGSGQGIYEQYF. CDR3 in DNA: TGTGCCAGCAGAGGGTCGGGACAGGGAATCTACGAGCAGTACTTC.

This clonotype was observed many times. This chain links TRBV6-5 with TRBJ2-2; no firm D call. CDR3 length: 15 amino acids. Germline V lookup: CDR1 MNHEY, CDR2 SVGAGI. V gave up 1 base and J gave up 6 bases, with 12 bases separating them. This CDR3 is CASSYYLGPAGELFF. CDR3 sequence (DNA): TGTGCCAGCAGTTACTATCTTGGGCCCGCCGGGGAGCTGTTTTTT.

This clonotype was seen only a few times. The gene calls are TRBV4-1 and TRBJ2-1; perhaps TRBD2 as D (5 bases). The germline V gene encodes CDR1 MGHRA and CDR2 YSYEKL. This CDR3 comprises 16 residues. Trimming shortened V by 2 bases and J by 4 bases, and 15 bases separated the two germline ends. The chain's CDR3 is CASSQSLRALYNEQFF. The CDR3 DNA sequence: TGCGCCAGCAGCCAAAGTTTGCGGGCGTTGTACAATGAGCAGTTCTTC.

Many counts were recorded for this clonotype. V usage is TRBV27 and J usage is TRBJ2-2, with D unresolved. CDR3 length equals 14 residues. Per the germline V gene, CDR1 is MNHEY and CDR2 is SMNVEV (reference sequence). V dropped 1 base and J dropped 3 bases, with 6 bases sitting between them. The CDR3 bases are TGTGCCAGCAGTTTATACGTCGACACCGGGGAGCTGTTTTTT. Residues: CASSLYVDTGELFF.

The table lists this clonotype with many counts. The V call is TRBV29-1, the J call TRBJ1-1, with D unclear. The CDR3 length is 12 residues. Germline V lookup: CDR1 SQVTM, CDR2 ANQGSEA. V was clipped by 7 bases and J by 0 bases, with 9 bases between them. CDR3 sequence: CSGDRMNTEAFF. The CDR3 bases are TGCAGCGGGGATAGGATGAACACTGAAGCTTTCTTT.

The chain's CDR3 is CASRPGQLDTQYF. The CDR3 nucleotides read TGTGCCAGCAGACCCGGACAGCTAGATACGCAGTATTTT. This chain links TRBV6-2 or TRBV6-3 with TRBJ2-3; possible D gene TRBD1, 6 bases. The CDR3 sequence is 13 residues long. Trimming took 6 bases from V and 5 from J, leaving 12 bases between them. The V gene's germline CDR1 is MNHEY and CDR2 SVGEGT.

The rearrangement joins TRBV5-1 to TRBJ2-2, with 9 bases matching TRBD1. J lost 2 bases, V lost 2 bases, and 10 bases had no gene match. Per germline, CDR1 SGHRS and CDR2 YFSETQ. The CDR3 is 18 amino acids. CDR3 sequence: CASSFSGTGMGNTGELFF. The CDR3 nucleotides are TGCGCCAGCAGCTTCTCCGGGACAGGGATGGGAAACACCGGGGAGCTGTTTTTT.

This clonotype was seen only a few times. The chain couples TRBV13 to TRBJ2-7; D may be TRBD2 (6 bases). Per germline, CDR1 PRHDT and CDR2 FYEKMQ (reference sequence). V lost 2 bases to trimming and J lost 0 bases, with 17 bases between them. The CDR3 consists of 17 residues. The CDR3 spells CASSLLGGELSSYEQYF. In DNA, the CDR3 is TGTGCCAGCAGCTTACTGGGCGGGGAACTAAGCTCCTACGAGCAGTACTTC. The full variable domain, rest sourced from reference TRBV13 and TRBJ2-7, is AAGVIQSPRHLIKEKRETATLKCYPIPRHDTVYWYQQGPGQDPQFLISFYEKMQSDKGSIPDRFSAQQFSDYHSELNMSSLELGDSALYFCASSLLGGELSSYEQYFGPGTRLTVT.

This clonotype was picked up many times. The chain couples TRBV5-1 to TRBJ1-3; TRBD1 agrees at 8 bases. Germline V gene lookup returns CDR1 SGHRS and CDR2 YFSETQ. V shed 4 bases and J 1 base; nucleotides not matched to a gene: 4. The length of the CDR3 is 15 residues. The CDR3 DNA reads TGCGCCAGCAGCGAGACAGGGGTGTCTGGAAACACCATATATTTT. This gives the protein CASSETGVSGNTIYF.